Presented here are 20 T cell receptor beta chains from one specimen sequenced in a study of OX40 agonist ivuxolimab in advanced cancers. Some clones are missing from TCRdb's copy, which holds only in-frame ones; the method was immunoSEQ multiplex PCR. This sample has about 100,000 clones, with approximately 90% found just once. Sequencing was performed on CD4+ or CD8+ T cells sorted from blood, taken in a trial of the OX40 agonist ivuxolimab. Receptor source: an adult with an advanced solid tumor such as melanoma, head and neck, liver or kidney cancer.

The rearrangement uses TRBV19 and TRBJ2-1; 9 bases agree with TRBD2. Germline V lookup: CDR1 LNHDA, CDR2 SQIVND (reference sequence). CDR3 length: 13 amino acids. Germline trimming cut 6 bases from V and 7 bases from J; bases unmatched to any gene: 4. The CDR3 nucleotides are TGTGCCAGTAGGGCGGGAGGGAGGAATGAGCAGTTCTTC. Protein: CASRAGGRNEQFF.

This clone was counted a single time. The rearrangement joins TRBV18 to TRBJ2-3; 14 nucleotides line up with TRBD2. This CDR3 spans 19 amino acids. J gave up 0 bases and V 2 bases, and 7 bases lay outside the gene matches. Germline CDR1 KGHSH, CDR2 LQKENI. CDR3 amino acids: CASSPFGLAGGSSTDTQYF. The CDR3 nucleotides read TGTGCCAGCTCACCATTCGGACTAGCGGGAGGATCTAGCACAGATACGCAGTATTTT.

This chain links TRBV7-2 with TRBJ2-3; D not certain. Looked up from germline, CDR1 is SGHTA and CDR2 is FQGNSA. The length of the CDR3 is 15 residues. Trimming took off 1 base at V and 1 base at J, with 9 bases between the two ends. CDR3 residues: CASSLGPVGTDTQYF. In nucleotides, the CDR3 is TGTGCCAGCAGCTTAGGGCCAGTAGGCACAGATACGCAGTATTTT.

The rearrangement joins TRBV7-2 to TRBJ1-2; a possible D gene is TRBD1 (6 bases). CDR3 length: 16 amino acids. Germline-derived CDR1 and CDR2 are SGHTA and FQGNSA. V dropped 1 base and J dropped 8 bases, with 20 bases sitting between them. DNA of the CDR3: TGTGCCAGCAGCTTAGATTTCGTCGGGGGGCCGGGAGGCTACACCTTC. It yields the protein CASSLDFVGGPGGYTF.

Here the CDR3 reads CASSKRPGQGFSGANVLTF. The CDR3 DNA reads as TGTGCCAGTAGCAAGAGGCCGGGACAGGGGTTCTCTGGGGCCAACGTCCTGACTTTC. The chain carries TRBV19 and TRBJ2-6, with 10 bases identical to TRBD1. Trimming at V came to 6 bases and at J to 0 bases, leaving 11 bases not matched to a gene. Germline CDR1 LNHDA, CDR2 SQIVND (reference sequence). The CDR3 has 19 amino acids.

The CDR3 sequence: CASSLGQLYGYTF. Here the CDR3 DNA reads TGTGCCAGCAGCTTAGGACAGCTCTATGGCTACACCTTC. The V and J genes are TRBV7-8 and TRBJ1-2, with D perhaps matching TRBD1 (5 bases). Per the germline V gene, CDR1 is SGHVS and CDR2 is FQNEAQ. V gave up 1 base and J gave up 4 bases, with 7 bases separating them. The CDR3 extends over 13 amino acids.

The V and J genes are TRBV2 and TRBJ1-5; 8 nucleotides line up with TRBD1. The germline V gene encodes CDR1 SNHLY and CDR2 FYNNEI. The CDR3 sequence is 19 residues long. V gave up 7 bases and J gave up 0 bases; unmatched junction bases: 17. CDR3 nucleotides: TGTGCCAGCACCCGGGAGCCGGACAGGGTCCCCTTTAGCAATCAGCCCCAGCATTTT. Protein: CASTREPDRVPFSNQPQHF.

The chain uses TRBV7-2 and TRBJ2-3; D is possibly TRBD1 (6 bases). V lost 6 bases and J lost 3, with 10 bases in between. Germline V gene lookup returns CDR1 SGHTA and CDR2 FQGNSA. This CDR3 has 13 amino acids. This CDR3 is CASRRTGTDTQYF. CDR3 bases: TGTGCCAGCAGGCGCACAGGGACAGATACGCAGTATTTT.

The chain joins TRBV6-1 to TRBJ2-4; D remains ambiguous. CDR1 is MNHNS and CDR2 is SASEGT in the germline V gene. Trimming took off 6 bases at V and 1 base at J, with 7 bases between the two ends. The CDR3 is made up of 13 amino acids. The CDR3 reads CASSGGAKNIQYF. Written as DNA, the CDR3 is TGTGCCAGCAGCGGTGGGGCCAAAAACATTCAGTACTTC.

The chain links TRBV28 to TRBJ2-1; TRBD2 agrees at 7 bases. CDR1 and CDR2 from the germline V gene are MDHEN and SYDVKM. V shed 5 bases, J shed 4 bases, and the junction held 14 bases outside the gene matches. The CDR3 contains 17 residues. The CDR3 nucleotides are TGTGCCAGCAGTCAAATTGCGGGGGTCGAGGAGTACAATGAGCAGTTCTTC. Its translation: CASSQIAGVEEYNEQFF.

V gene TRBV19 combines with J gene TRBJ2-1; 12 bases fit TRBD1. This CDR3 is built from 16 residues. The J segment lost 7 bases and the V segment lost 5 bases, leaving 9 bases of the junction unmatched. CDR1 and CDR2 (germline): LNHDA, SQIVND (reference sequence). CDR3 DNA sequence: TGTGCCAGTAGTCACACCGGGACAGGGGGCCGGAATGAGCAGTTCTTC. This codes for CASSHTGTGGRNEQFF.

This clone was counted once. The chain links TRBV6-1 to TRBJ2-4, with 8 bases lining up with TRBD1. V trimming: 4 bases; J trimming: 2 bases; junction bases outside the gene matches: 7. CDR1 MNHNS and CDR2 SASEGT come from the germline V gene. The CDR3 has 16 amino acids. The CDR3 coding sequence is TGTGCCAGCAGTGTGCGGACAGGGATTTCCAAAAACATTCAGTACTTC. Its translation is CASSVRTGISKNIQYF.

V usage is TRBV28 and J usage is TRBJ2-4; D remains ambiguous. Trimming stripped 1 base from V and 0 bases from J, with 10 bases between. CDR3 length equals 16 residues. Germline V gives CDR1 MDHEN, CDR2 SYDVKM. CDR3 in DNA: TGTGCCAGCAGTTTATCCAGAGCCATAGCCAAAAACATTCAGTACTTC. Its protein product is CASSLSRAIAKNIQYF.

This sequence joins TRBV4-1 and TRBJ2-6; 7 nucleotides match TRBD2. Trimming at V came to 6 bases and at J to 3 bases, leaving 11 bases not matched to a gene. Germline lookup yields CDR1 MGHRA and CDR2 YSYEKL. The CDR3 spans 17 residues. CDR3 amino acids: CASRLGGGRSGANVLTF. The CDR3 region has the DNA TGCGCCAGCAGACTGGGGGGAGGGCGGAGTGGGGCCAACGTCCTGACTTTC.

V is TRBV11-3 and J is TRBJ2-2; D possibly corresponds to TRBD2 (6 bases). The V end was cut by 8 bases, the J end by 5 bases, with 12 bases between. The germline V gene has CDR1 SGHNT and CDR2 YENEEA. The CDR3 has 13 amino acids. CDR3 nucleotides: TGTGCCAGCTTGCGGGGAGCAACCGGGGAGCTGTTTTTT. Amino acid sequence: CASLRGATGELFF. The whole variable domain, remainder taken from reference TRBV11-3 and TRBJ2-2, is EAGVVQSPRYKIIEKKQPVAFWCNPISGHNTLYWYLQNLGQGPELLIRYENEEAVDDSQLPKDRFSAERLKGVDSTLKIQPAELGDSAVYLCASLRGATGELFFGEGSRLTVL.

The chain recombines TRBV28 with TRBJ1-1; D gene uncertain. The V end was cut by 7 bases, the J end by 3 bases, with 18 bases between. Germline V gene sequence: CDR1 MDHEN, CDR2 SYDVKM. The CDR3 length is 15 residues. The CDR3: CASKEGRRLDTEAFF. CDR3 coding DNA: TGTGCCAGCAAGGAGGGCCGGAGGTTGGACACTGAAGCTTTCTTT.

V is TRBV5-1 and J is TRBJ2-5; TRBD1 matches 8 bases. J lost 5 bases, V lost 3 bases, and 3 bases had no gene match. The germline V gene has CDR1 SGHRS and CDR2 YFSETQ. CDR3 length: 13 residues. The CDR3 is CASSWDRTETQYF. The CDR3 DNA follows: TGCGCCAGCAGCTGGGACAGGACTGAGACCCAGTACTTC.

This chain links TRBV7-2 with TRBJ2-3, with D maybe TRBD2 (6 bases). There are 14 residues in the CDR3. The V and J ends lost 5 bases and 5 bases respectively, with 14 bases between them. Germline lookup yields CDR1 SGHTA and CDR2 FQGNSA. The CDR3: CASSRSSGVDTQYF. As DNA, the CDR3 is TGTGCCAGCAGCCGCTCTTCGGGAGTAGATACGCAGTATTTT.

V gene TRBV18 combines with J gene TRBJ2-7; D not resolved. This CDR3 contains 15 residues. Looked up from germline, CDR1 is KGHSH and CDR2 is LQKENI. Trimming took 5 bases from V and 0 from J, leaving 14 bases between them. The CDR3 loop is CASSSHHSPSYEQYF. Written as DNA, the CDR3 is TGTGCCAGCTCATCCCACCACTCTCCCTCCTACGAGCAGTACTTC.

The V call is TRBV15, the J call TRBJ2-4; TRBD2 matches at 9 bases. The junction had 13 bases not matched to a gene; V was cut back by 4 bases and J by 0 bases. This CDR3 spans 19 amino acids. Germline lookup yields CDR1 LNHNV and CDR2 YYDKDF (reference sequence). The DNA of the CDR3 is TGTGCCACCAGCACCCATAGCGGGAGAGTGGGTCTAGCCAAAAACATTCAGTACTTC. The encoded protein is CATSTHSGRVGLAKNIQYF.